This is a list of T cell receptor beta chains from one sample in a study of blood T cell repertoires in COVID-19. The protocol was immunoSEQ multiplex PCR, while the TCRdb copy is restricted to in-frame clones and leaves out a portion. The data show about 120,000 clones, around three quarters seen once. The sequenced material came from peripheral blood. These receptors came from a man aged 55 to 70 with active or convalescent COVID-19. CDR3s include the opening cysteine and the closing phenylalanine or tryptophan. Each record gives: V gene, CDR3 protein.

V: TRBV4-1; CDR3: CASSQGWFKEGANSNQPQHF
V: TRBV27; CDR3: CASSFTLTSGSDTQYF
V: TRBV5-1; CDR3: CASSLSDGSNEQFF
V: TRBV6-2/TRBV6-3; CDR3: CASSYSILHPIAKNIQYF
V: TRBV5-4; CDR3: CASSLGGRANYEQYF
V: TRBV27; CDR3: CASSSGLAPNSYEQYF
V: TRBV19; CDR3: CASSTRTGNYGYTF
V: TRBV29-1; CDR3: CSVGTAQETQYF
V: TRBV3-1/TRBV3-2; CDR3: CASSRGTSGYEQYF
V: TRBV14; CDR3: CASSSGGTGGATETQYF
V: TRBV2; CDR3: CASSGGTSDEQFF
V: TRBV28; CDR3: CASNLGTSGWRTGELFF
V: TRBV4-3; CDR3: CASSRGRGDTQYF
V: TRBV5-1; CDR3: CASSSYGATNEKLFF
V: TRBV3-1/TRBV3-2; CDR3: CASSQEGALNTEAFF
V: TRBV4-1; CDR3: CASSQGGKREWETQYF
V: TRBV5-1; CDR3: CASSLETGATEAFF
V: TRBV6-5; CDR3: CASSYLGGFSPEAFF
V: TRBV6-2/TRBV6-3; CDR3: CASSFRDLRIEQFF
V: TRBV19; CDR3: CASSIGRRIQALHF
V: TRBV18; CDR3: CASSPPGGGQETQYF
V: TRBV7-9; CDR3: CASTLPEGETQYF
V: TRBV27; CDR3: CASGKNDRGIGGYTF
V: TRBV27; CDR3: CASRIATSTDTQYF
V: TRBV27; CDR3: CASRTDRVFEKLFF
V: TRBV27; CDR3: CASRSPTKRTQETQYF
V: TRBV27; CDR3: CASSFSSVETQYF
V: TRBV18; CDR3: CASSPGQGAHNEQFF
V: TRBV27; CDR3: CASSLLGQPNQPQHF
V: TRBV11-3; CDR3: CASSLGGSSDTQYF
V: TRBV2; CDR3: CASRRAGTPSYEQYF
V: TRBV28; CDR3: CASNTGRTSREQYF
V: TRBV6-5; CDR3: CASSSIRTGDKLFF
V: TRBV24-1; CDR3: CATSAGGNTGELFF
V: TRBV6-5; CDR3: CASSLFEAGHNEQFF
V: TRBV12-3/TRBV12-4; CDR3: CASSLVGPDEQYF
V: TRBV5-1; CDR3: CASSLVFTSGGYEQYF
V: TRBV5-1; CDR3: CASSSGTSGSGELFF
V: TRBV24-1; CDR3: CATSRGNYGYTF
V: TRBV5-1; CDR3: CASSLLSSSTDTQYF
V: TRBV5-1; CDR3: CASSPGLAVYEQYF
V: TRBV24-1; CDR3: CATSDPPRVGTDTQYF
V: TRBV29-1; CDR3: CSVDGGIGYTF
V: TRBV2; CDR3: CASSEVGSGFEQYF
V: TRBV7-5; CDR3: CARSSRGPLTETQYF
V: TRBV5-1; CDR3: CASPDRTPNRETQYF